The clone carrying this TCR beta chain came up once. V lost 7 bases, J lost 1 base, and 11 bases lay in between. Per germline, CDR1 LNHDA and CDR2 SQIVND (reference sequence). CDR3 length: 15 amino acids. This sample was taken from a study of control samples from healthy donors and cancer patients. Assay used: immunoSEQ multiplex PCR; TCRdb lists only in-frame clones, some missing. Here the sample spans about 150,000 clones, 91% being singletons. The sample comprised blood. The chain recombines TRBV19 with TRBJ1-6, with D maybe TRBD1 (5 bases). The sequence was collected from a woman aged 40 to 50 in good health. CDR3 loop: CASTDGGSYNSPLHF. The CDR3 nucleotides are TGTGCCAGTACCGACGGGGGGTCCTATAATTCACCCCTCCACTTT.